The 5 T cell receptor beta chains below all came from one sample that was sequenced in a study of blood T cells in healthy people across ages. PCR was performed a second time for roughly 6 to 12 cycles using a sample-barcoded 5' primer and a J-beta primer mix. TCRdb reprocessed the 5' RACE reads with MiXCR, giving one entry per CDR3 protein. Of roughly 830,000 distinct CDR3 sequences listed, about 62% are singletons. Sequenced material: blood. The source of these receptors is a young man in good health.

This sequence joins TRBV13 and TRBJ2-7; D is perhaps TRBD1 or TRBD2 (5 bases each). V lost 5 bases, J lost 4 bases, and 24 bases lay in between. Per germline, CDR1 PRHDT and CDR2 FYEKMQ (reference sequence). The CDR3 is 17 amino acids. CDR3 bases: TGTGCCAGCAGCCCCGGTCAACACTATCAGGGAGCGTACGAGCAGTACTTC. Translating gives CASSPGQHYQGAYEQYF.

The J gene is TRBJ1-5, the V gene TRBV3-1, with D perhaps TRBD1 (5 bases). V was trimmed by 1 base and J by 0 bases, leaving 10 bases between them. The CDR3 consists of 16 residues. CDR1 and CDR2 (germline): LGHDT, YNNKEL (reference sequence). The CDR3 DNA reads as TGTGCCAGCAGCCAAGGGGGCGGGGTTAGCAATCAGCCCCAGCATTTT. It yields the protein CASSQGGGVSNQPQHF.

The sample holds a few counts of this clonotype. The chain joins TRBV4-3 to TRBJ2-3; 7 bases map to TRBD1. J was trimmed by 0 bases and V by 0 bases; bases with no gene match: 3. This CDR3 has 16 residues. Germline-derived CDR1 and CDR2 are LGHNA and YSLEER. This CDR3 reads CASSQEGTASTDTQYF. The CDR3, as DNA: TGCGCCAGCAGCCAAGAAGGGACAGCTAGCACAGATACGCAGTATTTT.

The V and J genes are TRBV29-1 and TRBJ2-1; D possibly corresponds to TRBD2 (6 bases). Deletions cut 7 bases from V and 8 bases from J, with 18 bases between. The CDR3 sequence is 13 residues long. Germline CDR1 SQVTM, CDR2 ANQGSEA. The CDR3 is CSAEGRPIDEQFF. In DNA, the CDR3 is TGCAGCGCGGAGGGCCGGCCGATTGATGAGCAGTTCTTC.

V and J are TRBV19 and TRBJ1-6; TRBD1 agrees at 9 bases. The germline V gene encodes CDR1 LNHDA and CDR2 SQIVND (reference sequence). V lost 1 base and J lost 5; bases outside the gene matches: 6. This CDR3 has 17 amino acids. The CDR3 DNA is TGTGCCAGTAGTATAGCCTGGGGACAGGGAAATAATTCACCCCTCCACTTT. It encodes CASSIAWGQGNNSPLHF. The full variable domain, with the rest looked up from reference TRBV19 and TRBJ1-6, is DGGITQSPKYLFRKEGQNVTLSCEQNLNHDAMYWYRQDPGQGLRLIYYSQIVNDFQKGDIAEGYSVSREKKESFPLTVTSAQKNPTAFYLCASSIAWGQGNNSPLHFGNGTRLTVT.